Listed below are T cell receptor beta chains from one sample, sequenced in a study of regulatory T cells in long-lasting Graves disease. TCRdb used MiXCR to reprocess the multiplex PCR reads, holding one entry per CDR3 protein. The sample has over 500,000 distinct CDR3 sequences; under 20% are singletons. These data also formed part of another study, on T cells in Graves' hyperthyroidism and ophthalmopathy.

The material sequenced was peripheral blood mononuclear cells (PBMCs), taken at new diagnosis, from a patient treated with antithyroid drugs. All receptors derive from a woman under 40 with Graves disease. The CDR3 runs from the conserved cysteine through the conserved F or W. A D gene is named only where the DNA matches it firmly. Clone size, where shown, is once, few, many, or a class for clones that have expanded.

many	TRBJ2-4	.	TRBV3-1	14	TGTGCCAGCAGCGATCCCGTAGCCAAAAACATTCAGTACTTC	CASSDPVAKNIQYF
few	TRBJ1-1	.	TRBV4-1	15	TGCGCCAGCAGCCAAGGTGGGCCGGCGAACACTGAAGCTTTCTTT	CASSQGGPANTEAFF
many	TRBJ2-1	TRBD2	TRBV5-1	19	TGCGCCAGCAGCTTGGCCCCCACATCGACTAGCGGGAGAGGACATGAGCAGTTCTTC	CASSLAPTSTSGRGHEQFF
.	TRBJ1-5	TRBD1	TRBV7-2	17	TGTGCCAGCAGCCAAGCATCAGGGGGCGCGGGGCATCAGCCCCAGCATTTT	CASSQASGGAGHQPQHF
.	TRBJ2-7	TRBD2	TRBV27	15	TGTGCCAGCAGTCAGACAAGCGGGAGGTGGAACGAGCAGTACTTC	CASSQTSGRWNEQYF
few	TRBJ2-2	TRBD2	TRBV7-9	18	TGTGCCAGCAGCTTAGGGGTAGCGGGAGGGCGCGACACCGGGGAGCTGTTTTTT	CASSLGVAGGRDTGELFF
many	TRBJ2-7	.	TRBV2	14	TGTGCCAGCAGGCGGGACCTCCCTAGAACGGAGCAGTACTTC	CASRRDLPRTEQYF
.	TRBJ2-7	TRBD1	TRBV20-1	15	TGCAGTGCTAGAAAAATCGACAGGGGCGCCGACGAGCAGTACTTC	CSARKIDRGADEQYF
many	TRBJ1-3	.	TRBV2	14	TGTGCCAGCACCATCCAAGTAGGGGGAAACACCATATATTTT	CASTIQVGGNTIYF
.	TRBJ1-1	.	TRBV5-1	16	TGCGCCAGCAGCTTGTTTTCACAAGTTCCGGGGTCGACAGCTTTCTTT	CASSLFSQVPGSTAFF
many	TRBJ1-6	.	TRBV28	15	TGTGCCAGCAGTTTCAGTGGGACGGCCCGCAAACCCCTCCACTTT	CASSFSGTARKPLHF
few	TRBJ1-5	.	TRBV19	16	TGTGCCAGTAGTATAGGAAACGGGCGACTCAATCAGCCCCAGCATTTT	CASSIGNGRLNQPQHF
many	TRBJ2-7	.	TRBV7-9	12	TGTGCCAGCAGCTTAACCGGGGTCGAGCAGTACTTC	CASSLTGVEQYF
many	TRBJ1-5	TRBD1	TRBV19	16	TGTGCCAGTAGGCCCCGACAGGGGACGGGCAATCAGCCCCAGCATTTT	CASRPRQGTGNQPQHF
few	TRBJ2-7	.	TRBV5-4	15	TGTGCCAGCAGCTCCGGCACTAATCCGATATACGAGCAGTACTTC	CASSSGTNPIYEQYF
many	TRBJ2-1	.	TRBV14	16	TGTGCCAGCAGCCAAGTTGCAGGGGAGGTAGGCAATGAGCAGTTCTTC	CASSQVAGEVGNEQFF
.	TRBJ2-1	TRBD1	TRBV20-1	14	TGCAGTACAGGGGGCACCAACCCATACAATGAGCAGTTCTTC	CSTGGTNPYNEQFF
many	TRBJ2-2	.	TRBV11-2	13	TGTGCCAGCAGCGCAGAGATTAGAGGGGAGCTGTTTTTT	CASSAEIRGELFF
.	TRBJ2-5	.	TRBV29-1	12	TGCAGCGTTGGACAGCTCCAAGAGACCCAGTACTTC	CSVGQLQETQYF
many	TRBJ2-1	.	TRBV2	13	TGTGCCAGCAGACGAGCCACCCCCAATGAGCAGTTCTTC	CASRRATPNEQFF
few	TRBJ2-1	TRBD2	TRBV28	20	TGTGCCAGCAGTTTCATCCAGCCCAGGGGAGTAGCGGGAGTCCCCGATGAGCAGTTCTTC	CASSFIQPRGVAGVPDEQFF
.	TRBJ2-3	TRBD1	TRBV7-9	15	TGTGCCGGCAGCCTCGGGACAGGACACACAGATACGCAGTATTTT	CAGSLGTGHTDTQYF
few	TRBJ2-6	.	TRBV6-1	17	TGTGCCAGCAGTCAAGGGCCCCAGTATAGTACGGCCAACGTCCTGACTTTC	CASSQGPQYSTANVLTF
many	TRBJ2-7	.	TRBV11-1	14	TGTGCCAGCAGCTTAGTACGGACAGCCTACGAGCAGTACTTC	CASSLVRTAYEQYF
.	TRBJ2-7	.	TRBV27	12	TGTGCCAGCAGGCACGGACTCTACGAGCAGTACTTC	CASRHGLYEQYF
many	TRBJ2-3	TRBD1	TRBV28	16	TGTGCCAGCTTTTCCAGGGGGCGCGAGGGCACAGATACGCAGTATTTT	CASFSRGREGTDTQYF
.	TRBJ2-7	.	TRBV5-1	16	TGCGCCAGCAGCTTGGGATTCGAGGTGGATTCCTACGAGCAGTACTTC	CASSLGFEVDSYEQYF
many	TRBJ1-1	.	TRBV27	11	TGTGCCTCCAGGACCCCAGGGGAAGCTTTCTTT	CASRTPGEAFF
many	TRBJ1-1	.	TRBV12-3/TRBV12-4	17	TGTGCCAGCAGTTCGCGGGGGGGGACATCGCTGAACACTGAAGCTTTCTTT	CASSSRGGTSLNTEAFF
few	TRBJ2-1	.	TRBV19	16	TGTGCCAGTAGTCCCTCCGCAATTAGCTCCTACAATGAGCAGTTCTTC	CASSPSAISSYNEQFF
many	TRBJ1-2	.	TRBV12-3/TRBV12-4	12	TGTGCCAGCGCCGAAGCTAACTATGGCTACACCTTC	CASAEANYGYTF
once	TRBJ2-1	.	TRBV20-1	13	TGCAGTGCTAGCGGGACCCTTTACAATGAGCAGTTCTTC	CSASGTLYNEQFF
many	TRBJ1-2	TRBD1	TRBV13	16	TGTGCCAGCAGGGTATCTAGGGGGCGCTGGGACTATGGCTACACCTTC	CASRVSRGRWDYGYTF
many	TRBJ1-5	TRBD1	TRBV6-1	14	TGTGCCAGCAAGGACAGGGTAGACAATCAGCCCCAGCATTTT	CASKDRVDNQPQHF
.	TRBJ2-3	.	TRBV6-5	14	TGTGCCAGCAGTTACGACCAGGGAACAGATACGCAGTATTTT	CASSYDQGTDTQYF
many	TRBJ1-2	.	TRBV3-1	13	TGTGCCAGCAGCCAAGCAGGAGGCTATGGCTACACCTTC	CASSQAGGYGYTF
many	TRBJ1-2	TRBD1	TRBV2	16	TGTGCCAGCAGTGGAGTCGGGACAGGGTTTATCTATGGCTACACCTTC	CASSGVGTGFIYGYTF
many	TRBJ1-1	.	TRBV12-3/TRBV12-4	15	TGTGCCAGCAGTGCCGCAACCAGCGGTCCCACTGAAGCTTTCTTT	CASSAATSGPTEAFF
few	TRBJ2-5	TRBD1	TRBV5-1	15	TGCGCCAGCAGACCGGGACAGGTGAACCAAGAGACCCAGTACTTC	CASRPGQVNQETQYF
few	TRBJ2-7	.	TRBV12-3/TRBV12-4	13	TGTGCCAGCAGTTTAGGGATAGGCTACGAGCAGTACTTC	CASSLGIGYEQYF
many	TRBJ2-7	TRBD1	TRBV28	15	TGTGCCAGCACCAACACAGGGGGAGGTTCCTACGAGCAGTACTTC	CASTNTGGGSYEQYF
many	TRBJ2-1	.	TRBV29-1	19	TGCAGCGTTGAATCGGGACAGGGGTGGACTAGCGGCGTTGACAATGAGCAGTTCTTC	CSVESGQGWTSGVDNEQFF
many	TRBJ1-1	.	TRBV25-1	15	TGTGCCAGCAGTGCCCCGGACAGTCTTTGGACTGAAGCTTTCTTT	CASSAPDSLWTEAFF
many	TRBJ2-1	.	TRBV20-1	16	TGCAGTGCTAGTACGCCTAGCAATGCCCTCGGAAATGAGCAGTTCTTC	CSASTPSNALGNEQFF